The 2 T cell receptor beta chains given below trace back to one sample, sequenced in a study of T cell responses to AZD1222 COVID-19 vaccine. Only in-frame clones appear in the TCRdb table, and some are missing; sequencing was by immunoSEQ multiplex PCR. The repertoire has 100,000 to 150,000 clones, around 90% of them found once; the top ten carry about 1.6%. Here the sequenced sample was peripheral blood, taken on day 0 of AZD1222 vaccination. The receptors shown here come from an adult in good health.

The chain combines TRBV7-9 with TRBJ2-7, with a tentative D call TRBD1 (6 bases). The CDR3 sequence is 14 residues long. CDR1 and CDR2 (germline): SEHNR, FQNEAQ (reference sequence). The V and J ends lost 7 bases and 6 bases respectively, with 19 bases between them. As DNA, the CDR3 is TGTGCCAGCACGGCCGGGACCAGGGGAAGCGAGCAGTACTTC. It yields the protein CASTAGTRGSEQYF. The full variable domain, completed using reference TRBV7-9 and TRBJ2-7, is DTGVSQNPRHKITKRGQNVTFRCDPISEHNRLYWYRQTLGQGPEFLTYFQNEAQLEKSRLLSDRFSAERPKGSFSTLEIQRTEQGDSAMYLCASTAGTRGSEQYFGPGTRLTVT.

The chain combines TRBV15 with TRBJ2-3; the D is unclear. This CDR3 is 15 amino acids long. Germline CDR1 reads LNHNV; CDR2 reads YYDKDF (reference sequence). The V gene lost 1 base and the J gene lost 6 bases, with 14 bases spanning the gap. The DNA for the CDR3 is TGTGCCACCAGCAGAGCACCAGGCCCCGCGGATACGCAGTATTTT. Translation gives CATSRAPGPADTQYF.